This T cell receptor beta chain was recovered during a study of Tregs in tolerant kidney transplant recipients. For this clone: The read halts 3 residues ahead of the CDR3 end, with the missing end drawn from the germline J gene.

Germline V CDR1 and CDR2: LNHDA, SQIVND (reference sequence). Trimming at V came to 3 bases and at J to 0 bases, leaving 4 bases not matched to a gene. This CDR3 has 17 amino acids. The assay was immunoSEQ multiplex PCR, and TCRdb's table has in-frame clones only and misses some. Its table lists 50,000 or so clones. Sequenced here: CD4+ T cells from blood, sampled before the transplant. This receptor was obtained from a human donor who received a combined kidney and bone marrow transplant. The chain combines TRBV19 with TRBJ2-3, with TRBD2 matching 12 bases. The CDR3 bases that were read are TGTGCCAGTAGTATGACTAGCGGGGGATCTAGCACAGATACG. It specifies CASSMTSGGSSTDT. The full-length CDR3 reads as CASSMTSGGSSTDTQYF.